This TCR beta chain is from a study of shared clonotypes between healthy human individuals (dated by TCRdb to 2020 to 2021). Some background on the complete study: A few men and a couple of women, aged 18 to 49 years, made up the cohort. For each donor, CD4 naive and CD4 memory were each run on three plates, CD8 naive on two plates, and CD8 memory on one plate. To estimate repertoire size and how much clonotypes are shared between individuals, the study performed deep sequencing of blood TCR repertoires from roughly five healthy adults. To increase sequencing depth and limit assay-specific biases, TCR repertoire library preparation and sequencing were carried out by different laboratories using diverse techniques. Each donor's leukapheresis produced roughly between roughly 0.85 and 10 billion PBMCs.

Using the deep immunoSEQ assay, TCR CDR3 regions were amplified from genomic DNA by multiplex PCR. Extracted genomic DNA from each cell subset was spread evenly across all wells of several immunoSEQ 96-well plates, with each plate serving as a replicate. For sorted subsets, approximately 190 ng genomic DNA, equal to 25,000 to 35,000 T cell genomes, was loaded into each replicate PCR. The purified libraries were quantified using a Qubit 3.0 fluorometer, sized with a Bioanalyzer 2100, and then quantified again using the KAPA Library Quantification kit. A separate single-read 150-cycle Illumina NextSeq 550 flow cell was used to sequence each immunoSEQ 96-well plate. In the source study's methods: The immunoSEQ output contained only junctional sequences without quality scores, so filtering could not match that applied to full-length reads. To assign V/J genes and CDR3, sequences were annotated against IMGT germline references using PyIR, a Python wrapper for IgBLAST v1.9. Reads were removed for weak V/J assignments (E-value above 1e-6), missing CDR3, stop codons, out-of-frame junctions, or ambiguous translated residues. A V3J clonotype was defined by an identical inferred V gene, J gene, and CDR3 amino acid sequence. Percentage overlap between repertoires was calculated by dividing the number of shared unique clonotypes by the size of the smaller repertoire. Three approaches were used to assess repertoire richness: RTK rarefaction, the Chao1 estimator, and Recon v2.1 estimates of unobserved clonotypes. For all TCRbeta clonotypes obtained by the gDNA method from four donors, generation probabilities were computed with OLGA. The source is immuneACCESS, and TCRdb retained only in-frame sequences with V and J called. Part of the clones is not carried over; for the studies checked, unresolved V genes explain less than half of this, and the remainder is unexplained. V and J calls and clone size follow that table, whereas D and trimming were derived from the DNA. For this sample the table gives millions of clones, of which approximately 94% were detected only once. The top ten clonotypes cover over 0.12% of the sample.

Concerning this clone: Its cognate antigen has yet to be identified. No qualities accompany the bases; no much larger clone lies one base away.

On the study overall, not on this receptor specifically: Larger estimated clonotype richness was generally found for naive subsets than for memory subsets. Based on pairwise subsampling, the degree of clonotype sharing among donors was expected to be affected by sequencing depth. The genetic and exposure-history diversity represented was limited by the small number of donors. Sharing across several donors was observed for 5% to 6.5% of naive CD4, 3% to 4% of naive CD8, about 2.5% of memory CD4, and approximately 0.41% of memory CD8 clonotypes. Compared with non-shared clonotypes, clonotypes shared by all four sorted-subset donors had higher generation probabilities. Rarefaction of sorted-subset datasets indicated incomplete sequencing despite the large sequencing depth. Only blood was sampled, and tissue TCR repertoires likely differ from those in blood.

Trimming removed 6 bases from V and 0 bases from J, leaving 9 bases between the germline ends. CDR1 and CDR2, looked up from the germline V gene, are MNHEY and SVGAGI. The CDR3 starts with the cysteine, ends with the phenylalanine, and has 13 residues. CDR3 DNA is the only sequence kept; it has 39 bases, read in frame from the first base. The donors were healthy, HIV-negative adults who had no recently reported acute infections or vaccinations. Every donor was a Caucasian adult living in Nashville, Tennessee, USA. CD4+ T cells were enriched by magnetic negative selection, after which naive cells were positively selected on CD45RA and the negative fraction was taken as the memory subset. Blood was collected by leukapheresis, and PBMCs were isolated by Ficoll-Histopaque density gradient centrifugation and then cryopreserved in liquid nitrogen vapor phase. Purity and quantity of every magnetically sorted T cell population were checked by analytical flow cytometry. Genomic DNA was isolated from each sorted fraction and quantified by UV absorbance on a Nanodrop 2000c.

The rearrangement combines TRBV6-5 with TRBJ2-7; no D segment can be confidently identified. Sequencing was carried out using naive CD4+ T cells sorted from blood. In the paper's terms, the cell subset or site label means: CD45RA+ positively selected. The clonotype originates from a man aged 18-30 years in good health. CDR3 sequence: CASSNTYSYEQYF. The DNA reads as follows: TGTGCCAGCAGCAACACCTACTCCTACGAGCAGTACTTC.